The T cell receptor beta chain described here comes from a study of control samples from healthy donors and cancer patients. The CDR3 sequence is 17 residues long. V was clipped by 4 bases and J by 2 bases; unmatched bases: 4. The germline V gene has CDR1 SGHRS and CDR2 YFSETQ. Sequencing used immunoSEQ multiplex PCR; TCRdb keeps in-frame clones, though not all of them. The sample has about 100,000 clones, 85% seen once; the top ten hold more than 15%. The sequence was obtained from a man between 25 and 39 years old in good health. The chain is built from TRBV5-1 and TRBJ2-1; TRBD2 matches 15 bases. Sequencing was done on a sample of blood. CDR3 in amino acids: CASSRGLAGGPYNEQFF. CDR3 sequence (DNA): TGCGCCAGCAGCCGGGGACTAGCGGGGGGCCCCTACAATGAGCAGTTCTTC.